Below, 30 T cell receptor beta chains from the same sample are listed, as sequenced in a study of cytomegalovirus exposure and HLA in healthy donors. The PCR ran on 60 Vbeta and 13 Jbeta primers. Profiled with immunoSEQ multiplex PCR; TCRdb holds only in-frame clones, not every one. The sample includes about 170,000 clones, about four fifths of them seen just once. The sample taken for sequencing was PBMCs. The receptors here all came from a woman under 30 in good health and CMV-seronegative.

The sample holds one count of this clone. This rearrangement joins TRBV18 to TRBJ2-7; D perhaps matches TRBD1 (5 bases). Deletions cut 5 bases from V and 9 bases from J, with 20 bases between. Looked up from germline, CDR1 is KGHSH and CDR2 is LQKENI. The CDR3 is 14 amino acids. In DNA, the CDR3 is TGTGCCAGCTCAGGTCTGCAGGGCGTAGCTGGGCAGTACTTC. The encoded protein is CASSGLQGVAGQYF.

DNA for the CDR3: TGTGCCAGCAGTTCCCCCCCAGGACGGAGGAGATATAGCAATCAGCCCCAGCATTTT. Translation: CASSSPPGRRRYSNQPQHF. The genes are TRBV28 and TRBJ1-5; no clear D gene. Per the germline V gene, CDR1 is MDHEN and CDR2 is SYDVKM. This CDR3 spans 19 amino acids. Trimming pared 4 bases from V and 0 bases from J, leaving 22 bases between.

The chain links TRBV5-4 to TRBJ2-3; 7 positions match TRBD2. CDR1 SGHNT and CDR2 YYREEE come from the germline V gene (reference sequence). There are 15 residues in the CDR3. Unmatched junction bases numbered 8, after V lost 3 bases and J lost 4 bases. The CDR3 loop reads CASSSTAGVADTQYF. The CDR3 DNA reads TGTGCCAGCAGCTCTACGGCGGGAGTGGCAGATACGCAGTATTTT.

The chain recombines TRBV11-3 with TRBJ2-3, with 10 bases aligning to TRBD2. The CDR3 covers 14 residues. J gave up 10 bases and V 5 bases, and 9 bases lay outside the gene matches. The germline V gene encodes CDR1 SGHNT and CDR2 YENEEA. The CDR3 bases are TGTGCCAGCAGCCCTCTAGCGGGGGCCCCAGCGCAGTATTTT. It is translated as CASSPLAGAPAQYF.

The chain joins TRBV28 to TRBJ1-4, with D possibly being TRBD1 (6 bases). Trimming stripped 4 bases from V and 0 bases from J, with 12 bases between. CDR1 is MDHEN and CDR2 is SYDVKM in the germline V gene. The CDR3 spans 16 residues. CDR3 in amino acids: CASSSQGFATNEKLFF. The CDR3 DNA sequence: TGTGCCAGCAGTTCCCAGGGGTTTGCAACTAATGAAAAACTGTTTTTT.

This clone was seen a single time. Here the CDR3 reads CASSSQLETQYF. The CDR3 DNA is TGTGCCAGCAGCTCACAGTTAGAGACCCAGTACTTC. This chain joins TRBV5-4 and TRBJ2-5; D unresolved. In germline, CDR1 is SGHNT, CDR2 YYREEE (reference sequence). This CDR3 is 12 amino acids long. Trimming took 3 bases from V and 4 from J, leaving 7 bases between them.

The rearrangement uses TRBV28 and TRBJ2-1; TRBD2 aligns across 8 bases. J gave up 14 bases and V 2 bases, and 11 bases lay outside the gene matches. Germline V gene sequence: CDR1 MDHEN, CDR2 SYDVKM. This CDR3 is built from 14 residues. The CDR3 DNA is TGTGCCAGCAGTTTAGTTAGCGGGGCCCCGGTGGAGTTCTTC. This codes for CASSLVSGAPVEFF. Full variable domain (rest looked up from reference TRBV28 and TRBJ2-1): DVKVTQSSRYLVKRTGEKVFLECVQDMDHENMFWYRQDPGLGLRLIYFSYDVKMKEKGDIPEGYSVSREKKERFSLILESASTNQTSMYLCASSLVSGAPVEFFGPGTRLTVL.

V gene TRBV29-1 combines with J gene TRBJ1-4; D call uncertain. Per germline, CDR1 SQVTM and CDR2 ANQGSEA. Trimming cost V 6 bases and J 0 bases, with 11 bases left between them. This CDR3 region has 14 residues. CDR3 sequence (DNA): TGCAGCGTCCAGGAACCGACAACTAATGAAAAACTGTTTTTT. Protein: CSVQEPTTNEKLFF.

This clone is medium-sized in the sample. The chain carries TRBV6-1 and TRBJ2-7, with D unclear. The germline gives CDR1 MNHNS, CDR2 SASEGT. V lost 2 bases to trimming and J lost 6 bases, with 11 bases between them. The CDR3 contains 13 residues. The CDR3 here is CASSEKESGEQYF. CDR3 nucleotides: TGTGCCAGCAGTGAAAAAGAATCCGGCGAGCAGTACTTC.

This clone was observed a few times. The V and J genes are TRBV15 and TRBJ1-4, with D possibly TRBD1 on 6 matching bases. CDR1 and CDR2 from the germline V gene are LNHNV and YYDKDF (reference sequence). V lost 5 bases to trimming and J lost 7 bases, with 11 bases between them. The CDR3 has 13 amino acids. As DNA, the CDR3 is TGTGCCACCAGCGCGGACAGCTTTGAAAAACTGTTTTTT. This translates into CATSADSFEKLFF.

This clone occurred a few times. The V call is TRBV12-5, the J call TRBJ2-3; TRBD2 agrees at 11 bases. J gave up 1 base and V 0 bases, and 6 bases lay outside the gene matches. CDR3 length equals 18 residues. Per germline, CDR1 LGHNT and CDR2 FRNRAP. CDR3 sequence (DNA): TGTGCTAGTGGTTTGGTACTAGCGGGAGCACCGGGCACAGATACGCAGTATTTT. Protein sequence: CASGLVLAGAPGTDTQYF.

The V and J genes are TRBV6-1 and TRBJ2-7; 8 bases match TRBD2. The CDR3 sequence is 16 residues long. V was clipped by 3 bases and J by 3 bases; unmatched bases: 10. The germline CDR1 and CDR2 sequences are MNHNS and SASEGT. The DNA of the CDR3 is TGTGCCAGCAGTGAGGCGGGAACGACTAGCGACTACGAGCAGTACTTC. It is translated as CASSEAGTTSDYEQYF.

The chain uses TRBV9 and TRBJ2-5; TRBD2 is a possible D gene (5 bases). With 0 bases removed from V and 9 bases from J, the gap between germline ends came to 18 bases. The CDR3 runs 15 residues. From germline, CDR1 is SGDLS and CDR2 YYNGEE. The DNA of the CDR3 is TGTGCCAGCAGCGTAGATCCCCGGCCCGCGAGGGCCCAGTACTTC. Its translation: CASSVDPRPARAQYF.

Points on this clone: The germline gene is not matched at one end of the junction; a read error may be the cause. This chain uses TRBV7-9 with TRBJ2-7; weak D call: TRBD1 (5 bases). The CDR3 is 13 amino acids. CDR1 SEHNR and CDR2 FQNEAQ come from the germline V gene (reference sequence). In nucleotides, the CDR3 is TGTTCCAGTTTAAGGGGCGGTTCCTACGAGCAGTACTTC. Its protein product is CSSLRGGSYEQYF.

This chain links TRBV27 with TRBJ2-2; perhaps TRBD1 as D (6 bases). The length of the CDR3 is 14 residues. V lost 4 bases, J lost 3 bases, and 9 bases lay in between. From germline, CDR1 is MNHEY and CDR2 SMNVEV (reference sequence). The CDR3 sequence is CASSYNRDTGELFF. In DNA, the CDR3 is TGTGCCAGCAGTTATAACAGGGACACCGGGGAGCTGTTTTTT.

This clone came up a few times. The V and J genes are TRBV5-1 and TRBJ2-1; no clear D. This CDR3 region has 12 residues. Germline values: CDR1 SGHRS, CDR2 YFSETQ. Trimming shortened V by 3 bases and J by 4 bases, and 5 bases separated the two germline ends. This CDR3 reads CASSSLYNEQFF. Here the CDR3 DNA reads TGCGCCAGCAGCTCCCTTTACAATGAGCAGTTCTTC. Together with reference TRBV5-1 and TRBJ2-1, the CDR3 gives the full variable domain: KAGVTQTPRYLIKTRGQQVTLSCSPISGHRSVSWYQQTPGQGLQFLFEYFSETQRNKGNFPGRFSGRQFSNSRSEMNVSTLELGDSALYLCASSSLYNEQFFGPGTRLTVL.

CDR3 region: CASSFMDSLNTEAFF. CDR3 bases: TGTGCCAGTAGCTTTATGGACAGCTTGAACACTGAAGCTTTCTTT. This chain links TRBV19 with TRBJ1-1; possible D gene TRBD1, 6 bases. This CDR3 has 15 amino acids. V was shortened by 6 bases and J by 0 bases, with 14 bases between the two germline ends. CDR1 is LNHDA and CDR2 is SQIVND in the germline V gene (reference sequence).

V is TRBV5-1 and J is TRBJ2-3; possibly TRBD1 for D (7 bases). Deletions cut 6 bases from V and 3 bases from J, with 17 bases between. The CDR3 extends over 15 amino acids. Germline CDR1 SGHRS, CDR2 YFSETQ. The CDR3 reads CASNLEGARTDTQYF. In nucleotides, the CDR3 is TGCGCCAGCAACCTGGAGGGGGCAAGGACAGATACGCAGTATTTT. The variable domain in full, completed from reference TRBV5-1 and TRBJ2-3, reads KAGVTQTPRYLIKTRGQQVTLSCSPISGHRSVSWYQQTPGQGLQFLFEYFSETQRNKGNFPGRFSGRQFSNSRSEMNVSTLELGDSALYLCASNLEGARTDTQYFGPGTRLTVL.

The chain recombines TRBV10-3 with TRBJ2-1; 7 nucleotides agree with TRBD2. In germline, CDR1 is ENHRY, CDR2 SYGVKD. The CDR3 is 15 residues long. V was pared by 6 bases and J by 8 bases, with 13 bases of the junction left unmatched. CDR3 region: CAIRTRRGSLDEQFF. CDR3 DNA sequence: TGTGCCATCAGGACCCGACGCGGGAGCCTGGATGAGCAGTTCTTC.

This clone is a singleton in its sample. This specimen includes other DNA sequences encoding the same CDR3. The J gene is TRBJ2-7, the V gene TRBV30, with D maybe TRBD1 (6 bases). There are 14 residues in the CDR3. The V gene lost 5 bases and the J gene lost 1 base, with 15 bases spanning the gap. Germline lookup yields CDR1 GTSNPN and CDR2 SVGIG (reference sequence). The CDR3 region is CAWSTGTPSYEQYF. DNA for the CDR3: TGTGCCTGGTCAACCGGGACACCGTCCTACGAGCAGTACTTC.

The V and J genes are TRBV6-9 and TRBJ2-7, with 8 nucleotides matching TRBD2. The CDR3 length is 15 residues. Germline lookup yields CDR1 MNHGY and CDR2 SVAAGI. The V segment lost 4 bases and the J segment 3 bases; nucleotides outside the gene matches: 8. This chain's CDR3 is CASSWYSGAVYEQYF. The CDR3 DNA sequence: TGTGCCAGCAGTTGGTATAGCGGGGCAGTCTACGAGCAGTACTTC.

CDR3 residues: CASQTSPVSYNEQFF. The CDR3 region has the DNA TGCGCCAGCCAGACTAGCCCCGTCTCCTACAATGAGCAGTTCTTC. J is TRBJ2-1 and V is TRBV5-1; 7 bases agree with TRBD2. The CDR3 sequence is 15 residues long. Germline loops: CDR1 SGHRS, CDR2 YFSETQ. V lost 7 bases, J lost 0 bases, and 7 bases stayed unmatched. Together with reference TRBV5-1 and TRBJ2-1, the CDR3 gives the full variable domain: KAGVTQTPRYLIKTRGQQVTLSCSPISGHRSVSWYQQTPGQGLQFLFEYFSETQRNKGNFPGRFSGRQFSNSRSEMNVSTLELGDSALYLCASQTSPVSYNEQFFGPGTRLTVL.

The CDR3 spells CASRLTGGTEAFF. As DNA, the CDR3 is TGTGCCAGCAGATTAACAGGGGGCACTGAAGCTTTCTTT. The V call is TRBV28, the J call TRBJ1-1, with 8 bases identical to TRBD1. Germline loops: CDR1 MDHEN, CDR2 SYDVKM. This CDR3 contains 13 residues. Trimming cost V 6 bases and J 4 bases; bases outside gene matches: 4.

The chain links TRBV4-1 to TRBJ2-7; weak D call: TRBD2 (6 bases). The V gene's germline CDR1 is MGHRA and CDR2 YSYEKL. This CDR3 has 14 residues. Trimming left V 2 bases short and J 4 bases short, with 12 bases between. The CDR3: CASSQMAGTYEQYF. The CDR3 region has the DNA TGCGCCAGCAGCCAAATGGCGGGGACTTACGAGCAGTACTTC.

This clone was detected only once. This chain uses TRBV5-1 with TRBJ1-1; TRBD1 aligns across 7 bases. The length of the CDR3 is 14 residues. Germline loops: CDR1 SGHRS, CDR2 YFSETQ. Trimming removed 2 bases from V and 4 bases from J; junction bases left unmatched: 5. The CDR3 spells CASSFKGAGTEAFF. CDR3 nucleotides: TGCGCCAGCAGCTTCAAGGGGGCTGGCACTGAAGCTTTCTTT.

V usage is TRBV7-8 and J usage is TRBJ2-7; D may be TRBD2 (6 bases). The CDR3 is made up of 16 amino acids. Trimming cost V 4 bases and J 7 bases, with 23 bases left between them. The germline V gene encodes CDR1 SGHVS and CDR2 FQNEAQ. The CDR3 bases are TGTGCCAGCAGCTGGGCCGGGGGTCCCACCCCTAAGGAGCAGTACTTC. This codes for CASSWAGGPTPKEQYF.

This rearrangement joins TRBV18 to TRBJ2-2; 10 positions match TRBD1. Germline CDR1 and CDR2: KGHSH and LQKENI. The CDR3 covers 20 residues. V shed 1 base, J shed 0 bases, and the junction held 11 bases outside the gene matches. This CDR3 is CASSPRHFAGTGANTGELFF. The CDR3, as DNA: TGTGCCAGCTCACCACGGCACTTTGCCGGGACAGGGGCGAACACCGGGGAGCTGTTTTTT.

The gene calls are TRBV18 and TRBJ1-5; weak D call: TRBD1 (6 bases). The CDR3 extends over 14 amino acids. The germline V gene encodes CDR1 KGHSH and CDR2 LQKENI. Trimming left V 6 bases short and J 1 base short, with 10 bases between. The CDR3 DNA is TGTGCCAGCTCTGGGGGCACCAGCAATCAGCCCCAGCATTTT. This translates into CASSGGTSNQPQHF.

This chain joins TRBV7-2 and TRBJ2-1, with 7 nucleotides matching TRBD2. The CDR3 contains 14 residues. The J segment lost 6 bases and the V segment lost 3 bases, leaving 5 bases of the junction unmatched. The germline gives CDR1 SGHTA, CDR2 FQGNSA. This chain's CDR3 is CASSFPGGGNEQFF. In DNA form, the CDR3 reads TGTGCCAGCAGCTTCCCGGGAGGAGGCAATGAGCAGTTCTTC.

The chain combines TRBV13 with TRBJ2-1; TRBD2 agrees at 8 bases. CDR1 and CDR2 from the germline V gene are PRHDT and FYEKMQ (reference sequence). V gave up 5 bases and J gave up 4 bases; unmatched junction bases: 10. The CDR3 runs to 16 residues. This CDR3 is CASSITAGAAYNEQFF. The CDR3 bases are TGTGCCAGCAGCATCACAGCGGGAGCAGCGTACAATGAGCAGTTCTTC. Combining the CDR3 with reference TRBV13 and TRBJ2-1 gives the whole variable domain AAGVIQSPRHLIKEKRETATLKCYPIPRHDTVYWYQQGPGQDPQFLISFYEKMQSDKGSIPDRFSAQQFSDYHSELNMSSLELGDSALYFCASSITAGAAYNEQFFGPGTRLTVL.